This TCR beta chain comes out of a study of CD8 T cells in ankylosing spondylitis. CDR1 SGHVS and CDR2 FQNEAQ come from the germline V gene. The J segment lost 4 bases and the V segment lost 5 bases, leaving 11 bases of the junction unmatched. The CDR3 covers 16 residues. This clonotype was observed many times. TCRdb reanalysed the 5' RACE reads using MiXCR and keeps one entry per CDR3 protein. The table has about 130,000 distinct CDR3 sequences, roughly a tenth seen once. The source material was blood, either unsorted or a sorted T cell fraction (not recorded which). The sequence derives from a male donor with ankylosing spondylitis or in good health (not recorded which). The chain is built from TRBV7-8 and TRBJ2-3; 8 positions match TRBD2. The DNA of the CDR3 is TGTGCCAGCAGCCAATCTAGCGGGTGGGGCGCAGATACGCAGTATTTT. Translation gives CASSQSSGWGADTQYF.